This T cell receptor beta chain emerged from a study of identical twins. MiXCR, applied by TCRdb to the 5' RACE reads, yields one record per CDR3 protein. Of hundreds of thousands of distinct CDR3 sequences in the sample, 5.5% to 6.5% were seen once. This clonotype was obtained from a man between 18 and 29 years old in good health. Sample: naive T cells sorted from blood.

CDR3 loop: CASSSTTGHSYNEQFF. CDR3 nucleotides: TGTGCCAGCAGTTCGACGACAGGGCACTCCTACAATGAGCAGTTCTTC. The rearrangement links TRBV12-3 or TRBV12-4 to TRBJ2-1; 7 bases align to TRBD1. CDR3 length: 16 amino acids. V was clipped by 4 bases and J by 0 bases; unmatched bases: 6.